The 3 T cell receptor beta chains below were found in one sample sequenced in a study of blood T cell repertoires in COVID-19. Profiled with immunoSEQ multiplex PCR; TCRdb holds only in-frame clones, not every one. The repertoire holds about 200,000 clones, with 85% to 90% as singletons. Sample: peripheral blood. Receptors originate from a man aged 55 to 70 with acute or convalescent COVID-19.

The V and J genes are TRBV6-6 and TRBJ1-2; D gene unclear. Trimming shortened V by 5 bases and J by 4 bases, and 14 bases separated the two germline ends. The CDR3 is 14 amino acids. Germline CDR1 and CDR2: MNHNY and SVGAGI (reference sequence). The CDR3 nucleotides are TGTGCCAGCAGTCCCACTTGGGAGAGCTATGGCTACACCTTC. Protein product: CASSPTWESYGYTF.

This chain joins TRBV10-3 and TRBJ1-6; D is undetermined. Germline assignment: CDR1 ENHRY and CDR2 SYGVKD. This CDR3 has 13 residues. V gave up 2 bases and J gave up 7 bases, with 6 bases separating them. The CDR3 loop reads CAISEGPNSPLHF. CDR3 sequence (DNA): TGTGCCATCAGTGAGGGGCCGAATTCACCCCTCCACTTT.

The chain couples TRBV5-5 to TRBJ1-1, with 12 bases aligning to TRBD1. Trimming took 1 base from V and 2 from J; bases not matched to a gene: 12. Germline values: CDR1 SGHKS, CDR2 YYEKEE (reference sequence). The CDR3 is 19 amino acids. CDR3 residues: CASSLTPGQGARGNTEAFF. As DNA, the CDR3 is TGTGCCAGCAGCTTGACACCGGGACAGGGGGCGCGGGGAAACACTGAAGCTTTCTTT.